The 18 T cell receptor beta chains reported below all come from one sample, sequenced in a study of T-cell memory formation after mild COVID-19. A single record per CDR3 protein comes from TCRdb applying MiXCR to the 5' RACE reads. This sample has under 200,000 distinct CDR3 sequences, with over 10% found just once. Sequenced input: PBMCs or a T cell subset sorted from them (not recorded which). These receptors all stem from a man between 18 and 35 years old who had mild COVID-19 (a few samples of this study predate the infection). Cell type and time point are not known.

The rearrangement links TRBV20-1 to TRBJ1-1; no definite D call. The CDR3 runs to 11 residues. V lost 6 bases to trimming and J lost 0 bases, with 5 bases between them. Looked up from germline, CDR1 is DFQATT and CDR2 is SNEGSKA (reference sequence). CDR3 in amino acids: CSASMNTEAFF. The CDR3 bases are TGCAGTGCCTCAATGAACACTGAAGCTTTCTTT.

This clonotype was detected a few times. The J gene is TRBJ1-2, the V gene TRBV29-1; 11 positions agree with TRBD1. J was trimmed by 6 bases and V by 1 base; bases with no gene match: 4. Germline V CDR1 and CDR2: SQVTM, ANQGSEA. The length of the CDR3 is 14 residues. This chain's CDR3 is CSVEGTGGANGYTF. DNA for the CDR3: TGCAGCGTTGAAGGGACAGGGGGCGCGAATGGCTACACCTTC.

The V and J genes are TRBV7-3 and TRBJ2-2, with 8 bases that match TRBD1. The CDR3 has 15 residues. J was trimmed by 8 bases and V by 5 bases; bases with no gene match: 10. The V gene's germline CDR1 is SGHTA and CDR2 FQGTGA. The CDR3 spells CASSLDRARSGELFF. The CDR3 DNA is TGTGCCAGCAGCCTGGACAGGGCACGATCTGGGGAGCTGTTTTTT.

The rearrangement uses TRBV13 and TRBJ2-7; D is possibly TRBD2 (6 bases). V lost 5 bases, J lost 4 bases, and 15 bases lay in between. CDR1 and CDR2 (germline): PRHDT, FYEKMQ (reference sequence). The CDR3 covers 14 residues. CDR3 loop: CASSASGRQYEQYF. The CDR3 nucleotides are TGTGCCAGCAGCGCATCCGGGAGACAGTACGAGCAGTACTTC. The variable domain in full, completed from reference TRBV13 and TRBJ2-7, reads AAGVIQSPRHLIKEKRETATLKCYPIPRHDTVYWYQQGPGQDPQFLISFYEKMQSDKGSIPDRFSAQQFSDYHSELNMSSLELGDSALYFCASSASGRQYEQYFGPGTRLTVT.

The rearrangement links TRBV4-2 to TRBJ1-1, with D perhaps TRBD1 (5 bases). This CDR3 has 14 residues. Between the trimmed V and J ends, which lost 4 bases and 1 base, there was a span of 10 bases. CDR1 LGHNA and CDR2 YNFKEQ come from the germline V gene. CDR3 sequence (DNA): TGTGCCAGCAGCCGCCGGGACGGGAACACTGAAGCTTTCTTT. It is translated as CASSRRDGNTEAFF.

This clonotype has a handful of counts. The V and J genes are TRBV7-9 and TRBJ2-5, with D perhaps assigned TRBD1 or TRBD2 (7 bases each). The ends were cut back, 3 bases at V and 0 bases at J, with 20 bases in the middle. CDR1 is SEHNR, CDR2 FQNEAQ, per germline (reference sequence). This CDR3 is 18 amino acids long. The CDR3 is CASSLERRQGGYQETQYF. The CDR3 DNA reads as TGTGCCAGCAGCTTGGAACGGAGACAGGGAGGGTACCAAGAGACCCAGTACTTC.

The sample holds a few counts of this clonotype. The rearrangement links TRBV5-6 to TRBJ2-3; D is unclear. The V end lost 0 bases, the J end lost 2 bases, and 7 bases lay between the germline ends. Germline CDR1 reads SGHDT; CDR2 reads YYEEEE. CDR3 length: 14 amino acids. CDR3 nucleotide sequence: TGTGCCAGCAGCTTGGAAAGCTACACAGATACGCAGTATTTT. Protein sequence: CASSLESYTDTQYF. The full variable domain, its missing parts supplied by reference TRBV5-6 and TRBJ2-3, is DAGVTQSPTHLIKTRGQQVTLRCSPKSGHDTVSWYQQALGQGPQFIFQYYEEEERQRGNFPDRFSGHQFPNYSSELNVNALLLGDSALYLCASSLESYTDTQYFGPGTRLTVL.

This clonotype has a handful of counts. The gene calls are TRBV7-2 and TRBJ2-3; 8 nucleotides agree with TRBD2. This CDR3 contains 15 residues. Germline CDR1 reads SGHTA; CDR2 reads FQGNSA. Trimming at V came to 1 base and at J to 2 bases, leaving 2 bases not matched to a gene. CDR3 sequence reads: CASSLGAGDTDTQYF. CDR3 sequence (DNA): TGTGCCAGCAGCTTAGGAGCGGGGGACACAGATACGCAGTATTTT.

This rearrangement joins TRBV7-8 to TRBJ2-7; 8 bases match TRBD2. The CDR3 length is 15 residues. V shed 1 base and J 2 bases; nucleotides not matched to a gene: 4. The germline gives CDR1 SGHVS, CDR2 FQNEAQ. CDR3 protein: CASSLGGGGTYEQYV. As DNA, the CDR3 is TGTGCCAGCAGCTTAGGAGGCGGGGGGACCTACGAGCAGTACGTC.

This clonotype was counted between two and nine times. The DNA for the CDR3 is TGCAGTGCTAGACCAGCGGGGTCGAACACCGGGGAGCTGTTTTTT. It yields the protein CSARPAGSNTGELFF. The genes are TRBV20-1 and TRBJ2-2; 7 nucleotides agree with TRBD2. The CDR3 is 15 residues long. CDR1 and CDR2 from the germline V gene are DFQATT and SNEGSKA (reference sequence). The V and J ends lost 2 bases and 0 bases, in that order; junction bases with no gene match: 3.

The sample holds a few counts of this clonotype. V and J are TRBV11-2 and TRBJ2-7, with 8 bases that match TRBD1. This CDR3 is built from 13 residues. CDR1 is SGHAT and CDR2 is FQNNGV in the germline V gene. V was pared by 5 bases and J by 3 bases, with 3 bases of the junction left unmatched. CDR3 nucleotide sequence: TGTGCCAGCAGCCCCGGACAGGGCTACGAGCAGTACGTC. This sequence encodes CASSPGQGYEQYV.

There are many counts of this clonotype. The V gene is TRBV7-8, the J gene TRBJ2-6, with TRBD1 matching over 9 bases. Germline V gene data show CDR1 as SGHVS and CDR2 as FQNEAQ. The CDR3 runs 19 residues. V lost 1 base, J lost 4 bases, and 11 bases stayed unmatched. The CDR3 sequence is CASSLETGGIWLGANVLTF. The CDR3 DNA sequence: TGTGCCAGCAGCTTAGAGACAGGGGGAATTTGGCTAGGGGCCAACGTCCTGACTTTC. Drawing the rest from reference TRBV7-8 and TRBJ2-6, the complete variable domain is GAGVSQSPRYKVAKRGQDVALRCDPISGHVSLFWYQQALGQGPEFLTYFQNEAQLDKSGLPSDRFFAERPEGSVSTLKIQRTQQEDSAVYLCASSLETGGIWLGANVLTFGAGSRLTVL.

This clonotype was found a few times. This sequence joins TRBV19 and TRBJ1-5; D is unclear. The length of the CDR3 is 14 residues. Germline V gives CDR1 LNHDA, CDR2 SQIVND (reference sequence). Trimming pared 1 base from V and 1 base from J, leaving 5 bases between. CDR3 bases: TGTGCCAGTAGTATAGCAGAGAGCAATCAGCCCCAGCATTTT. Its protein product is CASSIAESNQPQHF.

A few counts support this clonotype. J is TRBJ1-1 and V is TRBV12-3 or TRBV12-4; D call uncertain. Trimming cost V 6 bases and J 4 bases, with 15 bases left between them. The CDR3 is 14 amino acids. This CDR3 reads CASRPYPGATEAFF. Here the CDR3 DNA reads TGTGCCAGCAGACCCTACCCGGGTGCCACTGAAGCTTTCTTT.

Ten or more counts support this clonotype. The rearrangement uses TRBV7-2 and TRBJ2-3, with D maybe TRBD2 (6 bases). Germline V lookup: CDR1 SGHTA, CDR2 FQGNSA. There are 15 residues in the CDR3. The ends were cut back, 1 base at V and 2 bases at J, with 10 bases in the middle. The CDR3 here is CASSLGLAHTDTQYF. CDR3 nucleotide sequence: TGTGCCAGCAGCTTAGGGCTAGCGCACACAGATACGCAGTATTTT.

This clonotype has more than one count but fewer than ten. V usage is TRBV20-1 and J usage is TRBJ1-1, with a possible D match to TRBD1 (5 bases). The germline gives CDR1 DFQATT, CDR2 SNEGSKA (reference sequence). CDR3 length equals 14 residues. V lost 0 bases and J 10 bases, leaving 18 bases between the germline ends. The CDR3 loop reads CSARDRGSGDGAFF. CDR3 coding DNA: TGCAGTGCTAGAGATCGAGGGTCGGGGGATGGAGCTTTCTTT.

This rearrangement joins TRBV7-8 to TRBJ1-4; D remains unclear. With 2 bases removed from V and 7 bases from J, the gap between germline ends came to 8 bases. Per the germline V gene, CDR1 is SGHVS and CDR2 is FQNEAQ. There are 13 residues in the CDR3. The CDR3 protein is CASSLIQREKLFF. CDR3 nucleotides: TGTGCCAGCAGCTTAATCCAACGTGAAAAACTGTTTTTT.

This clonotype was seen only a few times. The chain recombines TRBV29-1 with TRBJ1-3; D unclear. The germline V gene has CDR1 SQVTM and CDR2 ANQGSEA. The CDR3 totals 12 residues. Trimming pared 7 bases from V and 3 bases from J, leaving 10 bases between. This CDR3 is CSAGGSGNTIYF. The CDR3 DNA reads TGCAGCGCTGGAGGGAGTGGAAACACCATATATTTT.